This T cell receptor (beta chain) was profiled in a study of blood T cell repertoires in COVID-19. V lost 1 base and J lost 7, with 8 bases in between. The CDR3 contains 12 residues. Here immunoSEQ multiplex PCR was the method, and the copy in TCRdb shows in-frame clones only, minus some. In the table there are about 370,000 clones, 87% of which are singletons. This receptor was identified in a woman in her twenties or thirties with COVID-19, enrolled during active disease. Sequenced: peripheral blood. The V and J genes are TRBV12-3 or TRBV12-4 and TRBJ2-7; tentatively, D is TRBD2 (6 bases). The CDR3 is CASSLVAGEQYF. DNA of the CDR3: TGTGCCAGCAGTTTAGTTGCGGGGGAGCAGTACTTC.